The sample holds a few counts of the clone carrying this TCR beta chain. Its target is not known. This record belongs to a study of response to subunit inactivated influenza vaccine. The study's findings and limits: Authors suggested few new T cells are recruited by each seasonal influenza vaccination.

TCRdb used MiXCR to reprocess the RT-PCR reads, holding one entry per CDR3 protein. Of under 550,000 distinct CDR3 sequences in the sample, around 8% were seen once. The CDR3 length is 18 residues. V shed 10 bases, J shed 4 bases, and the junction held 18 bases outside the gene matches. The germline CDR1 and CDR2 sequences are ENHRY and SYGVKD. The sequenced sample was PBMCs from blood, obtained approximately 25 months after vaccination. The source is a man between 50 and 69 years old who received an inactivated influenza vaccine. The V call is TRBV10-3, the J call TRBJ2-3, with 12 positions matching TRBD1. CDR3 nucleotide sequence: TGTGCCACCCTCTCGGGGGCCGGGACAGGGGGCAGGCCAGATACGCAGTATTTT. This sequence encodes CATLSGAGTGGRPDTQYF.